This TCR beta chain came from a study of human T cells and chemical hapten exposure. Time point indicated: pre-sensitization, week 0. Treatment given: therapeutic diphenylcyclopropenone sensitization with weekly scalp DPC. TCRdb called the RACE reads again in MiXCR, with one record for every CDR3 protein. This table has some 330,000 distinct CDR3 sequences, about 5% appearing once. In this sample, this clonotype turned up many times. Between the trimmed V and J ends, which lost 0 bases and 6 bases, there was a span of 13 bases. From germline, CDR1 is SGHRS and CDR2 YFSETQ. The CDR3 consists of 15 residues.

This TCR was recovered from a woman between 18 and 29 years old with alopecia areata. Some clones in this sample may be carry-over from other donors' samples. The specimen was whole blood, collected in connection with sensitization to the hapten diphenylcyclopropenone (DPC). This chain uses TRBV5-1 with TRBJ1-5; tentatively, D is TRBD1 (5 bases). The CDR3 sequence is CASSLEPGRGQPQHF. As DNA, the CDR3 is TGCGCCAGCAGCTTGGAGCCAGGGAGGGGTCAGCCCCAGCATTTT.